The sequence of this TCR beta chain was determined in a study of CD8+CD57+ T cells in acquired aplastic anemia. In this sample, this clonotype turned up many times. Its antigen is currently unknown. Flow cytometry had shown expanded CD8+CD57+ cells in the patients chosen for sequencing. Every one of the patients had aplastic anemia (severe, acquired). Researchers used genomic DNA as the template to profile TCR beta VDJ and CDR3. TCRdb passed the reads through MiXCR, listing each CDR3 protein once. The data hold approximately 170,000 distinct CDR3 sequences, with around 47% observed a single time. The ends were cut back, 1 base at V and 5 bases at J, with 7 bases in the middle. Germline V gene lookup returns CDR1 SGHVS and CDR2 FQNEAQ. The CDR3 spans 13 residues. Findings and caveats of the study: CD8+ Simpson's diversity showed no significant patient-control difference.

Input material: sorted CD4+, CD8+, or CD8+CD57+ T cells (not recorded which) from PBMCs. The receptor comes from a human donor with aplastic anemia. This chain joins TRBV7-8 and TRBJ2-3, with no clear D. The CDR3 is CASSLGAGDTQYF. CDR3 nucleotides: TGTGCCAGCAGCTTAGGAGCTGGAGATACGCAGTATTTT. Using reference TRBV7-8 and TRBJ2-3 for the parts outside the CDR3, the full variable domain is GAGVSQSPRYKVAKRGQDVALRCDPISGHVSLFWYQQALGQGPEFLTYFQNEAQLDKSGLPSDRFFAERPEGSVSTLKIQRTQQEDSAVYLCASSLGAGDTQYFGPGTRLTVL.